Listed below are T cell receptor beta chains from one sample, sequenced in a study of T cells in narcolepsy. Libraries were prepared by immunoSEQ multiplex PCR; TCRdb keeps only in-frame clonotypes and omits some of them. The sample consists of 20,000 to 30,000 clones, around 85% of them appearing once. Sequences were obtained from CD45RA- memory CD4+ T cells from PBMCs. The receptors derive from a human donor with narcolepsy. Both conserved end residues are part of each CDR3. The D gene is left open where the match is weak. Expanded clones are given a class, and other clones once, few, many or no size at all.

clone_size	v_call	j_call	d_call	cdr3_nt	cdr3_aa
-	TRBV11-1	TRBJ1-2	TRBD1	TGTGCCAGCAGCCGGGGACAGGGGGTGAACTATGGCTACACCTTC	CASSRGQGVNYGYTF
-	TRBV10-1	TRBJ1-1	-	TGCGCCACCCCTGTTGTCGGGGGACTAGTGCGGAACACTGAAGCTTTCTTT	CATPVVGGLVRNTEAFF
-	TRBV30	TRBJ2-5	-	TGTGCCTGGAATACGGAAGAGACCCAGTACTTC	CAWNTEETQYF
-	TRBV6-1	TRBJ2-7	TRBD2	TGTGCCAGCCTGAGACTAGCGGGCGAGCAGTACTTC	CASLRLAGEQYF
-	TRBV6-1	TRBJ1-5	TRBD1	TGTGCCAGTGAGACGGACAGGGCCCTCAATCAGCCCCAGCATTTT	CASETDRALNQPQHF
-	TRBV2	TRBJ1-1	-	TGTGCCAGCAACAGGGAGCGGAACACTGAAGCTTTCTTT	CASNRERNTEAFF
-	TRBV9	TRBJ2-2	-	TGTGCCAGCAGCGTAGCGTTCGGGAACACCGGGGAGCTGTTTTTT	CASSVAFGNTGELFF
-	TRBV19	TRBJ1-5	-	TGTGCCAGTAGGGGCGTGAATTTTGGTAATCAGCCCCAGCATTTT	CASRGVNFGNQPQHF
-	TRBV6-1	TRBJ1-1	TRBD1	TGTGCCAGCACCTACGGACAGGGCAGGACTGAAGCTTTCTTT	CASTYGQGRTEAFF
-	TRBV6-1	TRBJ2-1	TRBD1	TGTGCCAGCAGCCCTTCGGGACAGAGACGCAATGAGCAGTTCTTC	CASSPSGQRRNEQFF
-	TRBV19	TRBJ2-7	-	TGTGCCAGTAGTACTCAGGGTATATTCGACGAGCAGTACTTC	CASSTQGIFDEQYF
-	TRBV5-4	TRBJ2-6	-	TGTGCCAGCAGCCCCCGGGGGATTGGGGCCAACGTCCTGACTTTC	CASSPRGIGANVLTF
-	TRBV4-2	TRBJ2-6	TRBD1	TGTGCCAGCAGCCAAGATCTGGCAGGGGGCGATTCATTTCCTGGGGCCAACGTCCTGACTTTC	CASSQDLAGGDSFPGANVLTF
-	TRBV19	TRBJ1-1	-	TGTGCCAGTAGGCCGCGGGGGCCTCGGTTTGAAGCTTTCTTT	CASRPRGPRFEAFF
-	TRBV19	TRBJ2-3	TRBD2	TGTGCCAGTAATCGAGCGGGAGGGCCGGATACGCAGTATTTT	CASNRAGGPDTQYF
-	TRBV10-3	TRBJ2-7	TRBD2	TGTGCCATCAGTGATCCCGGGGGCGGGAGGGGGTACGAGCAGTACTTC	CAISDPGGGRGYEQYF
-	TRBV12-2	TRBJ2-3	-	TGTGCAAGTCGCTTCAGAGCGGAAAGCACAGATACGCAGTATTTT	CASRFRAESTDTQYF
-	TRBV11-2	TRBJ1-3	-	TGTGCCAGCAGCGTGAATTTGTACAGGAGCTCTGGAAACACCATATATTTT	CASSVNLYRSSGNTIYF
-	TRBV5-1	TRBJ1-3	TRBD1	TGCGCCAGCAGCCCCCGGGACAGGGGGAACACCATATATTTT	CASSPRDRGNTIYF
-	TRBV6-5	TRBJ2-3	TRBD1	TGTGCCAGCAGTTATTCCGGGACAGGGCAGACAGATACGCAGTATTTT	CASSYSGTGQTDTQYF
-	TRBV6-4	TRBJ1-1	-	TGTGCCAGCAGGCCACCCGGCCAGGGAGGTGAAGCTTTCTTT	CASRPPGQGGEAFF
-	TRBV7-9	TRBJ1-4	-	TGTGCCAGCAGCACCCTGAGGACAACTAATGAAAAACTGTTTTTT	CASSTLRTTNEKLFF
-	TRBV4-2	TRBJ2-1	TRBD1	TGTGCCAGCAGCCAAGAGTCAGGGGACAGGGTAGGAAATGAGCAGTTCTTC	CASSQESGDRVGNEQFF
-	TRBV19	TRBJ1-3	TRBD1	TGTGCCAGTAGTGGACAGGGACGTGGAAACACCATATATTTT	CASSGQGRGNTIYF
-	TRBV4-2	TRBJ2-7	TRBD2	TGTGCCAGCAGCCAAGATACGCGCGGGAGGGGCTCCTACGAGCAGTACTTC	CASSQDTRGRGSYEQYF
-	TRBV13	TRBJ1-1	TRBD1	TGTGCCAGCAGCTTAGGTCAGGGGGCCAAAGCTTTCTTT	CASSLGQGAKAFF
-	TRBV7-9	TRBJ2-2	-	TGTGCCAGCAGCCCAGTTCCGGAGACGGTCGGGGAGCTGTTTTTT	CASSPVPETVGELFF
-	TRBV15	TRBJ1-3	-	TGTGCCACCAGCCGAGGGAGCTCTGGAAACACCATATATTTT	CATSRGSSGNTIYF
-	TRBV20-1	TRBJ2-7	-	TGCAGTGCTAGCCTAGCTGGGGAGCAGTACTTC	CSASLAGEQYF
few	TRBV14	TRBJ1-1	TRBD1	TGTGCCAGCAGCCGGACAGGGAACACTGAAGCTTTCTTT	CASSRTGNTEAFF
once	TRBV5-1	TRBJ2-1	TRBD2	TGCGCCAGCAGCTCCACAATAGCGGGAGGCCTTGGCCAGTTCTTC	CASSSTIAGGLGQFF
once	TRBV5-1	TRBJ1-1	-	TGCGCCAGCAGCTTGGGAGGTTCGGGGAGCACTGAAGCTTTCTTT	CASSLGGSGSTEAFF
-	TRBV6-6	TRBJ2-5	TRBD1	TGTGCCAGCATTAAGGACAGGGGGATCGAGACCCAGTACTTC	CASIKDRGIETQYF
-	TRBV5-1	TRBJ1-4	-	TGCGCCAGCAGCCCACAGGCCCATAATGAAAAACTGTTTTTT	CASSPQAHNEKLFF
-	TRBV28	TRBJ1-5	-	TGTGCCAGCAGTTACCTCTACCAAGGGGTTTCCAATCAGCCCCAGCATTTT	CASSYLYQGVSNQPQHF
once	TRBV9	TRBJ2-2	-	TGTGCCAGCACTCACTTACAGGGTCGGACCGGGGAGCTGTTTTTT	CASTHLQGRTGELFF
-	TRBV5-1	TRBJ2-3	-	TGCGCCAGCAGCTTGGGAGGTGCGGGCAGCACAGATACGCAGTATTTT	CASSLGGAGSTDTQYF
-	TRBV9	TRBJ1-2	TRBD1	TGTGCCAGCAGCGTACGGACAGGGGGCAATGGCTACACCTTC	CASSVRTGGNGYTF
-	TRBV5-1	TRBJ2-1	-	TGCGCCAGCATGGGGAGCTCCTACAATGAGCAGTTCTTC	CASMGSSYNEQFF
-	TRBV18	TRBJ2-7	TRBD2	TGTGCCAGCTCAGAGTCTAGCGGTCCCTACGAGCAGTACTTC	CASSESSGPYEQYF
-	TRBV9	TRBJ1-3	TRBD1	TGTGCCAGCAGCGCCACACCACAGGGGATTGAAAACACCATATATTTT	CASSATPQGIENTIYF